These 4 T cell receptor beta chains came from one sample sequenced in a study of T-cell reconstitution after alpha-beta-depleted transplantation in children. Preparation of the TCRbeta library involved a method that used unique molecular identifiers. Each CDR3 protein is one row after TCRdb ran MiXCR on the PCR reads. The repertoire has fewer than 1 million distinct CDR3 sequences, roughly 15% of them found once; the top ten carry roughly 4.8%. This specimen consisted of PBMCs, mostly from graft donor cells, obtained 360 days after TCRalphabeta/CD19-depleted stem cell transplant. These receptors all come from a male patient younger than 18 who had a stem cell transplant for acute lymphoblastic leukemia, so the T cells may come from the graft donor.

The chain links TRBV29-1 to TRBJ2-2, with D perhaps TRBD1 (6 bases). The CDR3 totals 16 residues. Germline V gives CDR1 SQVTM, CDR2 ANQGSEA. Trimming stripped 6 bases from V and 3 bases from J, with 20 bases between. The CDR3 nucleotides are TGCAGCGTGCCTGGACTGGGGGCGTTTGACACCGGGGAGCTGTTTTTT. It codes for CSVPGLGAFDTGELFF.

This clonotype occurred many times. This chain joins TRBV29-1 and TRBJ2-7, with D tentatively TRBD2 (6 bases). The CDR3 length is 13 residues. Germline values: CDR1 SQVTM, CDR2 ANQGSEA. Trimming left V 6 bases short and J 0 bases short, with 12 bases between. CDR3: CSVLASSSYEQYF. The CDR3 DNA reads TGCAGCGTCCTAGCGTCGAGCTCCTACGAGCAGTACTTC.

The chain combines TRBV12-3 or TRBV12-4 with TRBJ1-5; the D is unclear. The germline V and J ends were trimmed by 2 bases and 3 bases, with 11 bases remaining between them. CDR3 size: 15 residues. The CDR3 reads CASSLFSTNNQPQHF. As DNA, the CDR3 is TGTGCCAGCAGTTTATTTTCGACAAACAATCAGCCCCAGCATTTT.

This clonotype has just a few counts. The DNA for the CDR3 is TGTGCCAGCAGCTGGGATCTGGGACATTACGAGCAGTACTTC. Its protein is CASSWDLGHYEQYF. The V and J genes are TRBV5-6 and TRBJ2-7, with a tentative D call TRBD1 (6 bases). V was cut by 3 bases and J by 4 bases, with 14 bases left in between. Germline CDR1 reads SGHDT; CDR2 reads YYEEEE. The CDR3 consists of 14 residues.